This T cell receptor (beta chain) emerged from a study of T cell changes during pregnancy in multiple sclerosis. Assay: immunoSEQ multiplex PCR; the TCRdb copy retains only in-frame clones and omits some. Of around 40,000 clones in the sample, about 91% were seen once. The germline V gene has CDR1 SGDLS and CDR2 YYNGEE. The ends were cut back, 1 base at V and 3 bases at J, with 6 bases in the middle. The CDR3 is made up of 13 amino acids. This material consisted of CD4+ T cells from peripheral blood mononuclear cells, taken before pregnancy. The gene calls are TRBV9 and TRBJ2-3, with D possibly matching TRBD1 (6 bases). The receptor comes from a female donor with multiple sclerosis, enrolled in a pregnancy study. CDR3 bases: TGTGCCAGCAGCGTACAGGGGACAGATACGCAGTATTTT. As protein: CASSVQGTDTQYF.